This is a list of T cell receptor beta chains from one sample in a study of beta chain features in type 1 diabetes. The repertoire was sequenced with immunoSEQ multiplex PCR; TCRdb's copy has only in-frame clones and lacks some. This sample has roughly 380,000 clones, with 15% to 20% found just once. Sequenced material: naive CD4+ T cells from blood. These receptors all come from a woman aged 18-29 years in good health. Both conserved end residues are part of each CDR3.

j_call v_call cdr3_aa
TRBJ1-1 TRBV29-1 CSATTGNTEAFF
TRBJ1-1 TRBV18 CASSRGLSTEAFF
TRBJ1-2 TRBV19 CATSGQGNYGYTF
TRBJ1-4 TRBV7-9 CASSPLGQGGEKLFF
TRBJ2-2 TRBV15 CATSKGQGAGELFF
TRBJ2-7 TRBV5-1 CASSLIPGQNYEQYF
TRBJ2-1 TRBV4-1 CASSPPGGLAGAEQFF
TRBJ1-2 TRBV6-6 CASSRPRGLSYGYTF
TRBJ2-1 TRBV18 CASSPPDRGPNNEQFF
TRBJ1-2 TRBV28 CASSPRTDGYTF
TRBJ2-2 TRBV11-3 CASSLTDRTNTGELFF
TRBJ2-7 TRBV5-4 CASSLEGVLSEQYF
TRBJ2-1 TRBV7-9 CASSFRAGQGAGNEQFF
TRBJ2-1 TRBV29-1 CSTAPGGNEQFF
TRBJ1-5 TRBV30 CAWSGQGQEPQHF
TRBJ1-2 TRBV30 CAWAGQPGYTF
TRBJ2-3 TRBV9 CASSSRDRGDTQYF
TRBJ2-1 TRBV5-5 CASSKNSGQFF
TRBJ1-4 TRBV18 CASSPGQGNEKLFF
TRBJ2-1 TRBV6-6 CASSLPSRNNEQFF
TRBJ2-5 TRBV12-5 CASGDTGTGGGGTQYF
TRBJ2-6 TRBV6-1 CASSTVSGANVLTF
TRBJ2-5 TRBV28 CASTKRGRPVFQYF
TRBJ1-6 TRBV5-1 CASSLGTGSSPLHF
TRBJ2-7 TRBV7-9 CASSLRTGGSYEQYF
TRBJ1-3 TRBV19 CASTPRSPVDTIYF
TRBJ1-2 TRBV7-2 CASSDKGGDYGYTF
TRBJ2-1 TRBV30 CAWHPDRAGASNEQFF
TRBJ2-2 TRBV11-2 CASSSNTGFANTGELFF
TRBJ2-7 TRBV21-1 CATPGQGMREQYF
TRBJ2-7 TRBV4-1 CASSQPSSGSSSYEQYF
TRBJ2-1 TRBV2 CASTGTSTYNEQFF
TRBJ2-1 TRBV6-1 CASSAPGSSYNEQFF
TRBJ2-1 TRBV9 CASSTFPKGLAGGNEQFF
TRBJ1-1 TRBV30 CAWSLQTYTEAFF
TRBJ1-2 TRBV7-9 CASSVQFHGYTF
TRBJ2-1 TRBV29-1 CSVVGVVEQFF